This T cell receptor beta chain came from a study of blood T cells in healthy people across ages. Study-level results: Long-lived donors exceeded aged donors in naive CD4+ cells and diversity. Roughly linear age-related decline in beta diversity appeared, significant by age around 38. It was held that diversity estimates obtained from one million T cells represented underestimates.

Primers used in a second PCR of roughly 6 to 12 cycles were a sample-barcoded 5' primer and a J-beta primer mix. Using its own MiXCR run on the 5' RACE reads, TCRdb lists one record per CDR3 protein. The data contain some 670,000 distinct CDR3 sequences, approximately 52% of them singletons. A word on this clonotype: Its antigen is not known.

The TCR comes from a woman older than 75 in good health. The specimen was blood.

This chain's CDR3 is CASSLGDRVDEQYF. The CDR3 nucleotides are TGTGCCAGCAGCTTAGGGGACAGGGTAGACGAGCAGTACTTC. This chain connects TRBV7-8 to TRBJ2-7; 9 positions match TRBD1. The CDR3 sequence is 14 residues long. The junction had 3 bases not matched to a gene; V was cut back by 1 base and J by 5 bases. Looked up from germline, CDR1 is SGHVS and CDR2 is FQNEAQ. Full variable domain (remainder filled in from reference TRBV7-8 and TRBJ2-7): GAGVSQSPRYKVAKRGQDVALRCDPISGHVSLFWYQQALGQGPEFLTYFQNEAQLDKSGLPSDRFFAERPEGSVSTLKIQRTQQEDSAVYLCASSLGDRVDEQYFGPGTRLTVT.